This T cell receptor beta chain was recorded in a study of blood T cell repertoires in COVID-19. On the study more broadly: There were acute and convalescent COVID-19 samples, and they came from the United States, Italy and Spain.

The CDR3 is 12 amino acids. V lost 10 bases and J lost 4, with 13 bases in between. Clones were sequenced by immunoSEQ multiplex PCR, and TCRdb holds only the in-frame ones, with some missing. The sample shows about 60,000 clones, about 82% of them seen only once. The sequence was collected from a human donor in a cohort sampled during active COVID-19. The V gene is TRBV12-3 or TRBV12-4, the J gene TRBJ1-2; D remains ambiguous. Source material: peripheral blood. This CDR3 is CATQARIYGYTF. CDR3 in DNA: TGTGCCACCCAGGCCCGGATCTATGGCTACACCTTC.